These T cell receptor beta chains were read from a single sample in a study of blood T cells in healthy people across ages. TCRdb recomputed calls from the 5' RACE reads with MiXCR, one row per CDR3 protein. Of about 640,000 distinct CDR3 sequences in the sample, under 70% were seen once. The sample was blood. The source of these receptors is a man aged 55-75 years in good health. Each CDR3 is given with its conserved first and last residue. Each record gives: V gene, clone size, J gene, D gene, CDR3 protein, CDR3 DNA. A D gene is named only where the DNA matches it firmly. The size entry is marked missing in some rows and otherwise reads once, few, many or a size class.

TRBV6-5	-	TRBJ1-2	-	CASSYSAGARGYTF	TGTGCCAGCAGTTACTCTGCGGGGGCGCGGGGCTACACCTTC
TRBV12-3/TRBV12-4	-	TRBJ1-1	TRBD1	CASSLVLTGENTEAFF	TGTGCCAGCAGTTTAGTCTTGACAGGGGAGAACACTGAAGCTTTCTTT
TRBV24-1	-	TRBJ2-5	-	CATSEGRGGTETQYF	TGTGCCACCAGTGAAGGGAGAGGAGGGACGGAGACCCAGTACTTC
TRBV20-1	-	TRBJ2-3	TRBD1	CSARDSEGQGGDTQYF	TGCAGTGCTAGAGATTCTGAGGGACAGGGGGGAGATACGCAGTATTTT
TRBV20-1	-	TRBJ2-2	-	CSAREPGRNTGELFF	TGCAGTGCTAGAGAACCGGGACGGAACACCGGGGAGCTGTTTTTT
TRBV28	few	TRBJ1-5	-	CASRLVLNQPQHF	TGTGCCAGCAGGTTGGTCCTCAATCAGCCCCAGCATTTT
TRBV29-1	-	TRBJ2-5	TRBD2	CSVDDLAGGYYETQYF	TGCAGCGTTGACGACCTAGCGGGGGGCTATTATGAGACCCAGTACTTC
TRBV20-1	few	TRBJ2-7	-	CSAREILRDRTYEQYF	TGCAGTGCTAGAGAGATCCTTCGGGACCGGACCTACGAGCAGTACTTC
TRBV2	few	TRBJ1-1	-	CASSVGGDTEAFF	TGTGCCAGCAGTGTAGGGGGAGACACTGAAGCTTTCTTT
TRBV12-3/TRBV12-4	-	TRBJ2-3	-	CASSFKGPTDTQYF	TGTGCCAGCAGTTTCAAGGGTCCCACAGATACGCAGTATTTT
TRBV27	-	TRBJ2-3	-	CASSTYDPGTDTQYF	TGTGCCAGCAGTACTTACGACCCGGGCACAGATACGCAGTATTTT
TRBV7-8	-	TRBJ2-1	TRBD2	CASTPGAGGYNEQFF	TGTGCCAGCACCCCAGGAGCGGGGGGGTACAATGAGCAGTTCTTC
TRBV10-3	few	TRBJ2-7	-	CASSRGGYEQYF	TGTGCCTCGTCCAGGGGGGGTTACGAGCAGTACTTC
TRBV21-1	-	TRBJ1-2	-	CASSGGRGYTF	TGTGCCAGCAGCGGTGGACGTGGCTACACCTTC
TRBV6-5	-	TRBJ2-5	TRBD2	CASSYSPLSASGAQETQYF	TGTGCCAGCAGTTACTCGCCGCTTTCGGCTAGCGGGGCCCAAGAGACCCAGTACTTC
TRBV28	once	TRBJ2-3	TRBD2	CASSLASGGGADTQYF	TGTGCCAGCAGTCTCGCTAGCGGGGGAGGCGCAGATACGCAGTATTTT
TRBV4-2	-	TRBJ2-7	TRBD1	CASSQGDSHEQYF	TGTGCCAGCAGCCAAGGGGACAGCCACGAGCAGTACTTC
TRBV20-1	-	TRBJ1-2	-	CSASGGYSYTF	TGCAGTGCTAGCGGGGGTTATAGCTACACCTTC
TRBV12-3/TRBV12-4	-	TRBJ2-2	-	CASSFEGGELFF	TGTGCCAGCAGTTTCGAGGGTGGGGAGCTGTTTTTT
TRBV18	-	TRBJ1-2	-	CASSTGTHGGGYTF	TGTGCCAGCTCAACCGGGACTCACGGAGGGGGCTACACCTTC
TRBV4-1	-	TRBJ1-4	-	CASSLDTTNEKLFF	TGCGCCAGCAGCCTCGATACAACTAATGAAAAACTGTTTTTT
TRBV2	-	TRBJ2-7	-	CASSDFVQNYEQYF	TGTGCCAGCAGTGACTTTGTACAGAACTACGAGCAGTACTTC
TRBV20-1	-	TRBJ2-3	TRBD1	CSARDRGSIDTQYF	TGCAGTGCCAGGGACAGGGGGTCGATAGATACGCAGTATTTT
TRBV20-1	many	TRBJ2-1	TRBD2	CSATTAGLAGHNEQFF	TGCAGTGCTACTACCGCAGGACTAGCAGGGCACAATGAGCAGTTCTTC
TRBV12-3/TRBV12-4	few	TRBJ1-2	-	CASSPGPWAGTF	TGTGCCAGCAGTCCCGGTCCGTGGGCGGGCACCTTC
TRBV24-1	once	TRBJ2-1	TRBD2	CATSDARLAGNNEQFF	TGTGCCACCAGTGACGCCCGACTAGCGGGGAACAATGAGCAGTTCTTC
TRBV11-3	-	TRBJ1-5	-	CASSLEGEGRDGDQPQHF	TGTGCCAGCAGCTTAGAGGGGGAAGGGAGAGATGGGGATCAGCCCCAGCATTTT
TRBV6-5	few	TRBJ1-4	TRBD1	CASSDGQGRKLFF	TGTGCCAGCAGTGATGGACAGGGAAGAAAACTGTTTTTT
TRBV7-9	once	TRBJ1-2	TRBD1	CASSSTGFYGYTF	TGTGCCAGCAGCTCGACAGGGTTCTATGGCTACACCTTC
TRBV5-1	-	TRBJ1-1	TRBD1	CASSSTGGLNTEAFF	TGCGCCAGCAGCTCGACAGGGGGTTTGAACACTGAAGCTTTCTTT
TRBV10-3	-	TRBJ2-1	TRBD2	CATSGGPYNEQFF	TGTGCCACCTCGGGGGGGCCCTACAATGAGCAGTTCTTC
TRBV4-1	once	TRBJ2-4	-	CASSQAPPRQPKNIQYF	TGCGCCAGCAGCCAAGCCCCCCCGAGACAGCCAAAAAACATTCAGTACTTC
TRBV3-1	many	TRBJ2-7	-	CASSQGSSYEQYF	TGCGCCAGCAGCCAGGGTAGCTCCTACGAGCAGTACTTC
TRBV20-1	few	TRBJ2-3	-	CSADGASLSSTDTQYF	TGCAGTGCGGATGGGGCTAGCTTGTCGAGCACAGATACGCAGTATTTT
TRBV7-2	-	TRBJ2-3	-	CASSVGLITDTQYF	TGTGCCAGCAGCGTGGGACTTATCACAGATACGCAGTATTTT
TRBV11-2	-	TRBJ1-1	-	CASSLGGGKAPEAFF	TGTGCCAGCAGCTTAGGTGGCGGAAAGGCCCCTGAAGCTTTCTTT
TRBV20-1	once	TRBJ2-1	-	CSGTGSQDNEQFF	TGCAGTGGGACTGGAAGTCAGGACAATGAGCAGTTCTTC
TRBV20-1	-	TRBJ2-5	TRBD2	CSAGTGLAGGETQYF	TGCAGTGCTGGGACGGGACTAGCGGGGGGAGAGACCCAGTACTTC
TRBV5-1	-	TRBJ2-3	-	CASRLRGEDTQYF	TGCGCCAGCAGGTTGAGGGGGGAAGATACGCAGTATTTT
TRBV20-1	-	TRBJ1-1	-	CSARGAVNTEAFF	TGCAGTGCTAGGGGGGCGGTGAACACTGAAGCTTTCTTT
TRBV20-1	-	TRBJ1-6	-	CSARDPPEDSPLHF	TGCAGTGCTAGAGATCCACCGGAGGATTCACCCCTCCACTTT
TRBV4-1	-	TRBJ2-7	TRBD1	CASSSGQGELEQYF	TGCGCCAGCAGCTCGGGACAGGGTGAACTCGAGCAGTACTTC
TRBV5-5	-	TRBJ2-7	-	CASSLYAVGGLEQYF	TGTGCCAGCAGCTTGTACGCGGTTGGGGGGCTCGAGCAGTACTTC
TRBV11-2	-	TRBJ2-5	-	CASSLRGVEVQETQYF	TGTGCCAGCAGCTTACGGGGAGTGGAGGTACAAGAGACCCAGTACTTC
TRBV2	-	TRBJ1-1	-	CASTLRAGNTEAFF	TGTGCCAGCACCCTAAGGGCGGGGAACACTGAAGCTTTCTTT
TRBV29-1	-	TRBJ2-1	TRBD2	CSVAPTSNNEQFF	TGCAGCGTTGCCCCGACTAGCAACAATGAGCAGTTCTTC
TRBV20-1	-	TRBJ1-5	-	CSASRDGDQPQHF	TGCAGTGCTAGCCGGGACGGAGATCAGCCCCAGCATTTT
TRBV7-2	-	TRBJ2-5	TRBD2	CASSRAGTSGPQGTQYF	TGTGCCAGCAGCCGCGCCGGGACTAGCGGGCCCCAAGGCACCCAGTACTTC